This TCR beta chain was captured by sequencing in a study of T cells in Graves' hyperthyroidism and ophthalmopathy. Trimming removed 2 bases from V and 5 bases from J; junction bases left unmatched: 12. Germline V lookup: CDR1 SGHTA, CDR2 FQGNSA. The CDR3 is 18 amino acids. Uncontrolled infections, other autoimmune diseases, pregnancy or lactation led to exclusion of patients. The CDR3 regions of TCR beta were amplified from RNA transcripts. HTBI primers were the set used in a first-round RT-PCR of the TCR CDR3. MiXCR was run by TCRdb on the multiplex PCR reads, yielding one entry per CDR3 protein. The repertoire consists of about half a million distinct CDR3 sequences, with just under 20% occurring once and the leading ten covering around 50%. As concerns this clonotype: This may arise from a read error, as a much more abundant clone is one base away.

The source of this sequence is a man aged 40-49 years with Graves' ophthalmopathy. The sample was blood. The chain employs TRBV7-2 and TRBJ2-1, with 10 bases lining up with TRBD2. The CDR3 loop is CASSLMGLAGVGNNEQFF. CDR3 coding DNA: TGTGCCAGCAGCTTAATGGGGCTAGCGGGGGTCGGCAACAATGAGCAGTTCTTC.